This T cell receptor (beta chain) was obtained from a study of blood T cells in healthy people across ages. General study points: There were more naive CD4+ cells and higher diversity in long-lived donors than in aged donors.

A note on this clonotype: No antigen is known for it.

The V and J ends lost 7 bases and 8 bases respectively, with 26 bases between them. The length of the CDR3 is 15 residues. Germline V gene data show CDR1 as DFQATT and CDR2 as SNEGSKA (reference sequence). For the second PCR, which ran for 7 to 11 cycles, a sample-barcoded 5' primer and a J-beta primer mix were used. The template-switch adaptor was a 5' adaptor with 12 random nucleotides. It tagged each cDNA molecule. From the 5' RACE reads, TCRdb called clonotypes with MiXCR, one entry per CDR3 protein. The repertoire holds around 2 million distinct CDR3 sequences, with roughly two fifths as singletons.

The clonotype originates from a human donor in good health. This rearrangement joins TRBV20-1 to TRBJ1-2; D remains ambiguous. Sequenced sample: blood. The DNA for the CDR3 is TGCAGTGATGCTAGCCCTGGGATAGAGGGTGACGGCTACACCTTC. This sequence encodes CSDASPGIEGDGYTF.